The 22 T cell receptor beta chains listed next were all sequenced from one sample in a study of a mutant IDH1 vaccine in newly diagnosed glioma. For these TCRs, the target antigens are not known. Assay used: immunoSEQ multiplex PCR; TCRdb lists only in-frame clones, some missing. The sample lists approximately 62,000 clones; roughly 81% were seen once. Time point here: week 23, last vaccination. Doses of 300 ug of mutant IDH1 20-mer peptide were given with topical imiquimod. Specimen: PBMCs, collected from a glioma patient whose treatment included an IDH1 peptide vaccine. These receptor sequences come from a man aged 25-45 years with glioma.

V usage is TRBV10-3 and J usage is TRBJ1-2; 11 bases are shared with TRBD1. CDR3 length equals 15 residues. Germline CDR1 and CDR2: ENHRY and SYGVKD. After removal of 6 bases from V and 2 bases from J, the junction contained 5 bases not matched to a gene. CDR3 coding DNA: TGTGCCATCAGGGGACAGGGGGTTAAGAACTATGGCTACACCTTC. Its translation is CAIRGQGVKNYGYTF.

The V call is TRBV18, the J call TRBJ2-7; possibly TRBD1 for D (6 bases). CDR1 is KGHSH and CDR2 is LQKENI in the germline V gene. The V and J ends lost 4 bases and 2 bases respectively, with 12 bases between them. The CDR3 contains 14 residues. CDR3 sequence reads: CASSLQGQTYEQYF. The CDR3 DNA reads TGTGCCAGCTCACTTCAAGGACAGACCTACGAGCAGTACTTC.

The chain couples TRBV5-1 to TRBJ2-3; maybe TRBD1 (5 bases). The germline V gene encodes CDR1 SGHRS and CDR2 YFSETQ. V was trimmed by 2 bases and J by 6 bases, leaving 13 bases between them. The CDR3 loop spans 14 amino acids. The CDR3 sequence: CASSFSGIQDTQYF. CDR3 DNA: TGCGCCAGCAGCTTTTCAGGGATCCAGGATACGCAGTATTTT.

The chain links TRBV19 to TRBJ1-5; D unclear. Trimming pared 3 bases from V and 0 bases from J, leaving 9 bases between. Germline values: CDR1 LNHDA, CDR2 SQIVND (reference sequence). The CDR3 totals 15 residues. This CDR3 is CASSIIRNSNQPQHF. In nucleotides, the CDR3 is TGTGCCAGTAGTATCATCCGGAATAGCAATCAGCCCCAGCATTTT.

V and J are TRBV5-1 and TRBJ1-3, with no clear D. V lost 4 bases to trimming and J lost 3 bases, with 11 bases between them. The CDR3 totals 14 residues. The germline V gene encodes CDR1 SGHRS and CDR2 YFSETQ. The CDR3 spells CASSDPAYGNTIYF. As DNA, the CDR3 is TGCGCCAGCAGCGACCCGGCGTATGGAAACACCATATATTTT.

This rearrangement joins TRBV2 to TRBJ1-5; TRBD1 might be the D (6 bases). The V end was cut by 4 bases, the J end by 4 bases, with 8 bases between. The germline V gene encodes CDR1 SNHLY and CDR2 FYNNEI. CDR3 length: 13 residues. The CDR3 DNA is TGTGCCAGCAGTGGAGGGGGGAATCAGCCCCAGCATTTT. It yields the protein CASSGGGNQPQHF.

The chain has TRBV18 and TRBJ1-1; 8 nucleotides match TRBD1. Germline V lookup: CDR1 KGHSH, CDR2 LQKENI. The J segment lost 4 bases and the V segment lost 4 bases, leaving 17 bases of the junction unmatched. This CDR3 spans 18 amino acids. The chain's CDR3 is CASSLLKLNRGGGTEAFF. The CDR3 region has the DNA TGTGCCAGCTCACTACTTAAACTTAACAGGGGGGGTGGCACTGAAGCTTTCTTT.

The V call is TRBV2, the J call TRBJ1-4; no reliable D call. The CDR3 covers 13 residues. Trimming left V 6 bases short and J 8 bases short, with 13 bases between. CDR1 is SNHLY, CDR2 FYNNEI, per germline. In DNA, the CDR3 is TGTGCCAGCAGCCGTGGCCAGAAGGAAAAACTGTTTTTT. Translation gives CASSRGQKEKLFF.

This clone was seen once. V usage is TRBV27 and J usage is TRBJ2-7; 8 nucleotides agree with TRBD2. Germline CDR1 reads MNHEY; CDR2 reads SMNVEV (reference sequence). V lost 0 bases and J lost 3; bases outside the gene matches: 10. The length of the CDR3 is 17 residues. The CDR3 DNA follows: TGTGCCAGCAGTTTATCCCCGTTGCGGGGGGCCTTCTACGAGCAGTACTTC. As protein: CASSLSPLRGAFYEQYF.

CDR3 residues: CATSGGGTAGTSTDTQYF. In DNA form, the CDR3 reads TGTGCCACCAGCGGAGGAGGTACGGCGGGGACTAGCACAGATACGCAGTATTTT. The rearrangement uses TRBV15 and TRBJ2-3, with a possible D match to TRBD2 (6 bases). V shed 5 bases and J shed 0 bases, with 21 bases lying between them. The CDR3 runs 18 residues. Germline CDR1 reads LNHNV; CDR2 reads YYDKDF (reference sequence).

The chain couples TRBV28 to TRBJ2-5; 7 bases map to TRBD1. Germline lookup yields CDR1 MDHEN and CDR2 SYDVKM. The V segment lost 7 bases and the J segment 4 bases; nucleotides outside the gene matches: 9. CDR3 length equals 14 residues. The CDR3: CASIRDRVTETQYF. Written as DNA, the CDR3 is TGTGCCAGCATAAGGGACAGAGTGACAGAGACCCAGTACTTC.

The chain links TRBV6-5 to TRBJ1-3; perhaps TRBD1 as D (6 bases). Germline assignment: CDR1 MNHEY and CDR2 SVGAGI. Trimming pared 10 bases from V and 0 bases from J, leaving 13 bases between. The CDR3 totals 14 residues. The CDR3 reads CATKTGRSGNTIYF. The CDR3 DNA is TGTGCCACCAAGACAGGCCGCTCTGGAAACACCATATATTTT.

V gene TRBV7-8 combines with J gene TRBJ1-6, with TRBD1 matching over 7 bases. Germline V gene lookup returns CDR1 SGHVS and CDR2 FQNEAQ. This CDR3 contains 15 residues. The ends lost 1 base at V and 11 bases at J; junction bases unmatched: 8. The CDR3 is CASSLVKDRFAPLHF. CDR3 nucleotide sequence: TGTGCCAGCAGCTTAGTCAAGGACAGGTTTGCACCCCTCCACTTT.

The sample holds one count of this clone. The rearrangement links TRBV5-8 to TRBJ2-5; D might be TRBD1 (5 bases). The V gene's germline CDR1 is SGHTS and CDR2 YDEGEE. Trimming took off 5 bases at V and 6 bases at J, with 14 bases between the two ends. The CDR3 runs 13 residues. Here the CDR3 DNA reads TGTGCCAGCAGTTCGACAGCTAGAAAGACCCAGTACTTC. Amino acid sequence: CASSSTARKTQYF.

This chain uses TRBV11-2 with TRBJ2-7; D not resolved. V dropped 4 bases and J dropped 3 bases, with 7 bases sitting between them. The CDR3 runs to 12 residues. Per germline, CDR1 SGHAT and CDR2 FQNNGV. The chain's CDR3 is CASSSYIYEQYF. CDR3 bases: TGTGCCAGCAGCTCGTATATCTACGAGCAGTACTTC.

In this sample, this clone turned up once. The rearrangement links TRBV5-5 to TRBJ1-1, with D unclear. Per the germline V gene, CDR1 is SGHKS and CDR2 is YYEKEE (reference sequence). The length of the CDR3 is 15 residues. V lost 0 bases, J lost 4 bases, and 13 bases lay in between. Here the CDR3 DNA reads TGTGCCAGCAGCTTGGCCCCGGCCCTGAGCACTGAAGCTTTCTTT. Its protein product is CASSLAPALSTEAFF.

The V gene is TRBV4-1, the J gene TRBJ1-5; the D is unclear. The CDR3 runs to 16 residues. V lost 4 bases to trimming and J lost 1 base, with 14 bases between them. Germline lookup yields CDR1 MGHRA and CDR2 YSYEKL. CDR3 bases: TGCGCCAGCAGCCCCCGGGTCCGCTCAAGCAATCAGCCCCAGCATTTT. Amino acids: CASSPRVRSSNQPQHF.

V is TRBV7-6 and J is TRBJ2-1; 11 nucleotides line up with TRBD2. V was clipped by 6 bases and J by 0 bases; unmatched bases: 13. Germline assignment: CDR1 SGHVS and CDR2 FNYEAQ. The CDR3 extends over 19 amino acids. CDR3 loop: CASSLSLAGGRSSYNEQFF. CDR3 DNA sequence: TGTGCCAGCAGTTTAAGTTTAGCGGGGGGGCGATCCTCCTACAATGAGCAGTTCTTC.

The genes are TRBV19 and TRBJ1-2; the match to TRBD1 covers 8 bases. Trimming removed 3 bases from V and 2 bases from J; junction bases left unmatched: 14. The CDR3 totals 18 residues. CDR1 is LNHDA, CDR2 SQIVND, per germline (reference sequence). CDR3 sequence (DNA): TGTGCCAGTAGTATCCCCTGGGGGCAGGGGGCGTCGAACTATGGCTACACCTTC. Protein product: CASSIPWGQGASNYGYTF.

V and J are TRBV5-5 and TRBJ1-5; D is ambiguous. This CDR3 is built from 15 residues. CDR1 is SGHKS and CDR2 is YYEKEE in the germline V gene (reference sequence). V was trimmed by 0 bases and J by 0 bases, leaving 7 bases between them. The CDR3 DNA follows: TGTGCCAGCAGCTTGGCAGCTTATAGCAATCAGCCCCAGCATTTT. Translated: CASSLAAYSNQPQHF.

The chain employs TRBV5-4 and TRBJ2-5; 10 nucleotides match TRBD1. Germline V gene data show CDR1 as SGHNT and CDR2 as YYREEE (reference sequence). Germline trimming cut 5 bases from V and 7 bases from J; bases unmatched to any gene: 8. The CDR3 runs 14 residues. The CDR3 DNA sequence: TGTGCCAGCAGATCCGGGACAGGGGACGGGACCCAGTACTTC. It translates to CASRSGTGDGTQYF.

V and J are TRBV29-1 and TRBJ1-1, with D hard to call. V was cut by 8 bases and J by 3 bases, with 19 bases left in between. The germline CDR1 and CDR2 sequences are SQVTM and ANQGSEA. The CDR3 loop spans 14 amino acids. Here the CDR3 DNA reads TGCAGCACCCTGTCGGTCCTCTGGGACACTGAAGCTTTCTTT. It yields the protein CSTLSVLWDTEAFF.